This TCR beta chain was captured in a study of blood T cell repertoires in COVID-19. The overall study: The samples span acute and convalescent COVID-19 from the United States, Italy and Spain. Sources were T cells, B-cell-depleted T cells, or PBMCs; the material itself was cDNA or gDNA.

Authors' processing steps: Amplification of reference gene primers provided the estimated nucleated cell counts. Sequencing was performed with immunoSEQ multiplex PCR; in TCRdb, only in-frame clones are kept and a portion is missing. V and J calls and clone size are given by that table; D and trimming were obtained from the DNA. Among about 110,000 clones listed, about three quarters were seen once. CDR1 is SGHDT, CDR2 YYEEEE, per germline. The CDR3 is 16 amino acids. Trimming removed 4 bases from V and 5 bases from J, with 21 bases in between. Sample: peripheral blood. The rearrangement joins TRBV5-6 to TRBJ2-5, with D uncertain. The TCR sequence derives from a man aged 65 to 79 with acute or convalescent COVID-19. The CDR3 protein is CASSGPYLGEEETQYF. CDR3 DNA: TGTGCCAGCAGCGGCCCCTACTTGGGCGAAGAGGAGACCCAGTACTTC.